These T cell receptor beta chains were read from a single sample in a study of identical twins. TCRdb ran MiXCR on the 5' RACE reads and lists one entry per CDR3 protein. This table holds 450,000 to 600,000 distinct CDR3 sequences, 20% to 25% found once. The same data also contributed to another study, on yellow fever vaccine responses in identical twins.

Sequenced input: CD4+ T cells sorted from blood. The receptors originated from a woman aged 18-35 years in good health. Each CDR3 is given with its conserved first and last residue. A D gene is named only where the DNA matches it firmly. Size is omitted from some rows. Given values are once, few, many or a class for expanded clones.

j_call clone_size v_call d_call cdr3_aa cdr3_nt
TRBJ2-1 NA TRBV10-3 TRBD2 CAIREPVGRDGNEQFF TGTGCCATCAGGGAACCGGTCGGGAGGGACGGGAATGAGCAGTTCTTC
TRBJ1-1 few TRBV12-3/TRBV12-4 NA CASSLRGEAFF TGTGCCAGCAGTTTAAGGGGAGAAGCTTTCTTT
TRBJ2-7 NA TRBV5-5 NA CASSEGWSYEQYF TGTGCCAGCAGCGAGGGCTGGTCCTACGAGCAGTACTTC
TRBJ2-1 NA TRBV3-1 NA CASSQESRGRVNNEQFF TGTGCCAGCAGCCAAGAATCCCGGGGAAGGGTAAACAATGAGCAGTTCTTC
TRBJ1-1 NA TRBV12-3/TRBV12-4 NA CASSLDATIGTEAFF TGTGCCAGCAGTTTAGATGCGACGATAGGCACTGAAGCTTTCTTT
TRBJ1-2 few TRBV14 NA CASSQVSNYGYTF TGTGCCAGCAGCCAAGTCTCAAACTATGGCTACACCTTC
TRBJ2-1 few TRBV6-2/TRBV6-3 TRBD2 CASSPPVSGDYNEQFF TGTGCCAGCAGTCCCCCGGTGAGCGGGGACTACAATGAGCAGTTCTTC
TRBJ2-3 few TRBV28 NA CASSASGARTNTQYF TGTGCCAGCAGTGCCTCCGGGGCTCGAACAAATACGCAGTATTTT
TRBJ2-5 NA TRBV5-1 TRBD1 CASSLVTSGTAQETQYF TGCGCCAGCAGCTTGGTGACCTCGGGGACAGCCCAAGAGACCCAGTACTTC
TRBJ1-5 NA TRBV20-1 NA CSARRAGVVNQPQHF TGCAGTGCTAGAAGGGCGGGGGTGGTAAATCAGCCCCAGCATTTT
TRBJ2-2 NA TRBV18 NA CASSPQGPGAGELFF TGTGCCAGCTCACCACAAGGGCCCGGAGCCGGGGAGCTGTTTTTT
TRBJ1-1 few TRBV10-3 TRBD1 CAIRKNGQGMFFVGTEAFF TGTGCCATCAGGAAAAACGGACAGGGTATGTTTTTTGTAGGGACTGAAGCTTTCTTT
TRBJ2-7 NA TRBV10-3 NA CAISDSLGYEQYF TGTGCCATCAGTGACTCACTAGGCTACGAGCAGTACTTC
TRBJ2-1 few TRBV20-1 NA CSAPRTLGGYNEQFF TGCAGTGCTCCGAGGACACTTGGAGGATACAATGAGCAGTTCTTC
TRBJ2-3 few TRBV3-1 NA CASSQEDTQYF TGTGCCAGCAGCCAGGAAGATACGCAGTATTTT
TRBJ1-1 many TRBV20-1 NA CSASRGTEAFF TGCAGCGCGTCACGGGGCACTGAAGCTTTCTTT
TRBJ2-5 NA TRBV14 NA CASSRDLGQETQYF TGTGCCAGCAGCCGAGACCTGGGGCAAGAGACCCAGTACTTC
TRBJ2-7 NA TRBV27 TRBD1 CASSLSLQGAIYEQYF TGTGCCAGCAGTTTATCACTACAGGGGGCGATCTACGAGCAGTACTTC
TRBJ1-2 NA TRBV29-1 NA CSVDIQGRGGYTF TGCAGCGTTGATATTCAGGGGCGCGGTGGCTACACCTTC
TRBJ2-5 NA TRBV11-2 NA CASSPRGAETQYF TGTGCCAGCAGCCCGAGGGGCGCGGAGACCCAGTACTTC
TRBJ1-3 few TRBV5-1 NA CASARAGPSSGNTIYF TGCGCCAGCGCTCGGGCAGGACCATCCTCTGGAAACACCATATATTTT
TRBJ1-5 few TRBV7-2 NA CASSPPTGSSNQPQHF TGTGCCAGCAGCCCGCCGACGGGTAGTAGCAATCAGCCCCAGCATTTT
TRBJ2-1 few TRBV18 NA CASSPVMTYNEQFF TGTGCCAGCTCACCAGTGATGACCTACAATGAGCAGTTCTTC
TRBJ1-1 NA TRBV5-1 NA CASSEAQGNTEAFF TGCGCCAGCAGCGAGGCGCAGGGGAACACTGAAGCTTTCTTT
TRBJ1-6 NA TRBV2 NA CASSGTGSGSPLHF TGTGCCAGCAGTGGAACAGGGTCTGGTTCACCCCTCCACTTT
TRBJ2-1 few TRBV5-1 NA CASSSGTDRYNEQFF TGCGCCAGCAGCTCCGGGACGGATCGCTACAATGAGCAGTTCTTC
TRBJ2-3 few TRBV10-3 NA CAISTSGPNTQYF TGTGCCATCAGTACCTCGGGACCGAATACGCAGTATTTT
TRBJ1-2 few TRBV5-1 TRBD1 CASSLAPGQPYGYTF TGCGCCAGCAGCTTGGCCCCGGGACAGCCCTATGGCTACACCTTC
TRBJ2-1 few TRBV5-6 NA CASTPTAQGFHEQFF TGTGCCAGCACCCCTACTGCCCAGGGTTTCCATGAGCAGTTCTTC
TRBJ2-3 few TRBV6-5 TRBD2 CASSYPTSGGARGTDTQYF TGTGCCAGCAGTTACCCCACTAGCGGGGGGGCAAGGGGCACAGATACGCAGTATTTT
TRBJ2-7 once TRBV29-1 TRBD1 CSIRDRGYEQYF TGCAGCATCCGGGACAGGGGTTACGAGCAGTACTTC
TRBJ1-1 many TRBV21-1 NA CASSEGQKNTEAFF TGTGCCAGCAGCGAGGGACAGAAGAACACTGAAGCTTTCTTT
TRBJ2-7 few TRBV4-1 NA CASSQDLSITTYEQYF TGCGCCAGCAGCCAAGACCTCTCTATAACCACCTACGAGCAGTACTTC
TRBJ1-1 few TRBV27 NA CASSLSLGPRVTEAFF TGTGCCAGCAGTTTATCGCTAGGACCCAGGGTGACTGAAGCTTTCTTT
TRBJ2-7 NA TRBV11-2 TRBD2 CASSLGTSGNHYEQYF TGTGCCAGCAGCTTGGGGACTAGCGGGAATCACTACGAGCAGTACTTC
TRBJ2-1 few TRBV29-1 NA CSVGQPQYNEQFF TGCAGCGTCGGACAGCCCCAATACAATGAGCAGTTCTTC
TRBJ1-5 NA TRBV20-1 NA CSARPGEQPQHF TGCAGTGCAAGACCGGGGGAACAGCCCCAGCATTTT
TRBJ2-2 NA TRBV3-1 NA CASSQDWTGGGELFF TGTGCCAGCAGCCAAGATTGGACGGGTGGTGGGGAGCTGTTTTTT
TRBJ1-5 NA TRBV10-2 TRBD1 CASSGGQFNQPQHF TGCGCCAGCAGTGGGGGACAGTTCAATCAGCCCCAGCATTTT